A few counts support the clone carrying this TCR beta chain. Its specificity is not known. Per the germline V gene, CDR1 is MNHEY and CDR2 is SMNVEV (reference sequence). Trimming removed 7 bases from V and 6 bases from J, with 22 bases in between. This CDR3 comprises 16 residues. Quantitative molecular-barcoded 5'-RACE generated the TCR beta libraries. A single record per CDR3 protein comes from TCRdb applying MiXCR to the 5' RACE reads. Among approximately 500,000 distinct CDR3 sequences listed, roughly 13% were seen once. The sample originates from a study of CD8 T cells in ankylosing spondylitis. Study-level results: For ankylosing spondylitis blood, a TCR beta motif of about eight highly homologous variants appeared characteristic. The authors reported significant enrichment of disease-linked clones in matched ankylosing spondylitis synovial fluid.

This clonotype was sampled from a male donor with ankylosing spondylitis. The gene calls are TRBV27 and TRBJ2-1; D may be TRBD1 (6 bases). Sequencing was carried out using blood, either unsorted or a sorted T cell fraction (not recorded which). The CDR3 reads CASTRNEGEKANEQFF. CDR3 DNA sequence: TGTGCCAGCACCAGAAACGAGGGGGAGAAGGCCAATGAGCAGTTCTTC.